The entry that follows covers one T cell receptor (beta chain) sequence. This sample is drawn from a study of blood T cell repertoires in COVID-19. Study overall: The United States, Italy and Spain were the sources of the acute and convalescent COVID-19 samples. Nucleic acid was either cDNA or gDNA, and it came from T cells, B-cell-depleted T cells, or PBMCs.

Authors' data handling: Reference gene primer amplification in the assay estimated nucleated cell counts. TCRdb keeps only in-frame clones here, not all; method: immunoSEQ multiplex PCR. From that table come the V and J calls and clone size; the DNA was used to work out D and trimming. This repertoire shows around 81,000 clones, about four fifths found once; its top ten account for around 13%. The receptor was derived from a human donor in a cohort sampled during active COVID-19. The specimen was peripheral blood.

The CDR3 DNA sequence: TGTGCCAGCAGCTTAAGCGGTAGGCAGGATACCTACGAGCAGTACTTC. As protein: CASSLSGRQDTYEQYF. This chain links TRBV7-9 with TRBJ2-7, with D perhaps TRBD2 (5 bases). V dropped 2 bases and J dropped 2 bases, with 16 bases sitting between them. The germline V gene has CDR1 SEHNR and CDR2 FQNEAQ (reference sequence). The CDR3 spans 16 residues. The full variable domain, completed using reference TRBV7-9 and TRBJ2-7, is DTGVSQNPRHKITKRGQNVTFRCDPISEHNRLYWYRQTLGQGPEFLTYFQNEAQLEKSRLLSDRFSAERPKGSFSTLEIQRTEQGDSAMYLCASSLSGRQDTYEQYFGPGTRLTVT.